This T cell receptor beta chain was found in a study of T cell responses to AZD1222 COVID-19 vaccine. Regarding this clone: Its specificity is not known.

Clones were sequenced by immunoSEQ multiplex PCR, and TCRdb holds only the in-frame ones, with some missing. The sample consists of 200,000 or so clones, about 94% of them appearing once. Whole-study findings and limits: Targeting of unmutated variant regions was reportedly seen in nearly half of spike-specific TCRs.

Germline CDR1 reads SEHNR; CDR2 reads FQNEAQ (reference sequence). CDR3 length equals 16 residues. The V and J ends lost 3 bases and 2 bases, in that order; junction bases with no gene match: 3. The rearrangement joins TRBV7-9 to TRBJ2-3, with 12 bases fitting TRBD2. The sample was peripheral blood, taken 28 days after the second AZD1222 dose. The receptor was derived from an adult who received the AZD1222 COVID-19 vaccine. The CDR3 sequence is CASSFGTSGPTDTQYF. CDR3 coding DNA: TGTGCCAGCAGCTTCGGGACTAGCGGGCCCACAGATACGCAGTATTTT.